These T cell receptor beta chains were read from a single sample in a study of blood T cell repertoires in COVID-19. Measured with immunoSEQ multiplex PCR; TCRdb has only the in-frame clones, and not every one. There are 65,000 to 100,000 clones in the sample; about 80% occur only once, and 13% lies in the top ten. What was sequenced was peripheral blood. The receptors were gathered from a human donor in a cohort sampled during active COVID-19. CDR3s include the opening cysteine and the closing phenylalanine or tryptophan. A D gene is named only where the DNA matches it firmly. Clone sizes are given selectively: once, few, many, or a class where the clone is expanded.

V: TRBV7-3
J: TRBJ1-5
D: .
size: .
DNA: TGTGCCAGCAGCTCTAAAGTGTCCACAGGGTCCAATAGCAATCAGCCCCAGCATTTT
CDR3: CASSSKVSTGSNSNQPQHF

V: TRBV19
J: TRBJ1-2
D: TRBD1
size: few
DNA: TGTGCCAGTAGTATCGGACAGGGGAGTGGGTATGGCTACACCTTC
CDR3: CASSIGQGSGYGYTF

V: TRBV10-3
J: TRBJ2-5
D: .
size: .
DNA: TGTGCCATCAGTGAGAGCCAGGATACGCAAGAGACCCAGTACTTC
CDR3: CAISESQDTQETQYF

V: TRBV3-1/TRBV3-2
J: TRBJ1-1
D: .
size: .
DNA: TGTGCCAGCAGCCATAATACAGGGACTGAAGCTTTCTTT
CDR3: CASSHNTGTEAFF

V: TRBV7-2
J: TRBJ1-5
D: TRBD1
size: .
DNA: TGTGCCAGCAGCTTTGACAGGGGTAATTATCAGCCCCAGCATTTT
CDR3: CASSFDRGNYQPQHF

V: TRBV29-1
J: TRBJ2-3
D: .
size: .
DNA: TGCAGCGGGTTCAAGGGGATAAGCACAGATACGCAGTATTTT
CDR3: CSGFKGISTDTQYF

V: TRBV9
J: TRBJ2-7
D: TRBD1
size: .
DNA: TGTGCCAGCACCAGAGGGGGGACAGGGGGCTACGAGCAGTACTTC
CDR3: CASTRGGTGGYEQYF

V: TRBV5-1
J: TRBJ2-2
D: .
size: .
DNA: TGCGCCAGCACCCCGGGGGGCGACCACACCGGGGAGCTGTTTTTT
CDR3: CASTPGGDHTGELFF

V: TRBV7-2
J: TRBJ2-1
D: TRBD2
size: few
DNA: TGTGCCAGCAGCTTAGCGGCTAGCGGGGGAGGCTCCTACAATGAGCAGTTCTTC
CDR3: CASSLAASGGGSYNEQFF

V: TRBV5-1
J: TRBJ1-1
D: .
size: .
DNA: TGCGCCAGCAGCTTGGCAGTGGTTGGGAACACTGAAGCTTTCTTT
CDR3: CASSLAVVGNTEAFF

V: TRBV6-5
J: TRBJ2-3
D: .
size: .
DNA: TGTGCCAGCAGTTTAGGGGGTAGCGCAGATACGCAGTATTTT
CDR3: CASSLGGSADTQYF

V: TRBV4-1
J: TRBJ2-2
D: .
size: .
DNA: TGCGCCAGCAGCTCAGAAGGGGTTTCGAACACCGGGGAGCTGTTTTTT
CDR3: CASSSEGVSNTGELFF

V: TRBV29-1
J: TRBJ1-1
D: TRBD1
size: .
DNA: TGCAGCGTACTTCCGGGACAGCCCTGGGAGAACACTGAAGCTTTCTTT
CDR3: CSVLPGQPWENTEAFF

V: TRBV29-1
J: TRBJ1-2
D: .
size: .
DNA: TGCAGCGATCACCGGGACTCTACAAGCAGCGGCTATGGCTACACCTTC
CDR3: CSDHRDSTSSGYGYTF

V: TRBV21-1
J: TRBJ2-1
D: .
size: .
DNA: TGTGCCAGCAGCAAAGTCCCCCCTCGGCGGGGGGCCATATACAATGAGCAGTTCTTC
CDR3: CASSKVPPRRGAIYNEQFF

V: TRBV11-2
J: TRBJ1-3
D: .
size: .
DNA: TGTGCCAGCAGCCCCGACAGCTTCTCTGGAAACACCATATATTTT
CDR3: CASSPDSFSGNTIYF

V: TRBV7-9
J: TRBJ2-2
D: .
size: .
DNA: TGTGCCAGCAGCCCGCTATCCGGGGAGCTGTTTTTT
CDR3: CASSPLSGELFF